The sequence of this T cell receptor (beta chain) was determined in a study of shared T cell receptors in the human thymus. There are 14 residues in the CDR3. V shed 1 base, J shed 8 bases, and the junction held 4 bases outside the gene matches. CDR1 is SEHNR, CDR2 FQNEAQ, per germline (reference sequence). Assay used: immunoSEQ multiplex PCR; TCRdb lists only in-frame clones, some missing. The sample has almost 550,000 clones; roughly 74% are singletons. These data are also associated with another study on human thymus T cells.

V is TRBV7-9 and J is TRBJ2-1; TRBD2 matches 8 bases. Sequencing used thymocytes. The clonotype originates from a boy less than two years old with a congenital heart defect. The CDR3 region is CASSLVGLGDEQFF. The CDR3 region has the DNA TGTGCCAGCAGCTTAGTGGGACTAGGAGATGAGCAGTTCTTC.